Given below is one T cell receptor beta chain in context. Its matching antigen is unknown. PCR primers comprised 60 Vbeta and 13 Jbeta primers. The assay was immunoSEQ multiplex PCR, and TCRdb's table has in-frame clones only and misses some. Among about 130,000 clones listed, around 80% were seen once. The CDR3 spans 14 residues. The ends lost 0 bases at V and 7 bases at J; junction bases unmatched: 5. CDR1 is KGHSH, CDR2 LQKENI, per germline. These data are taken from a study of cytomegalovirus exposure and HLA in healthy donors. Notes on the study in general: For TCR beta chains, V- and J-gene trimming was later linked to a missense DCLRE1C variant.

The clonotype originates from a female donor in good health and CMV-seronegative. Sequencing input: PBMCs. The chain couples TRBV18 to TRBJ1-2; 7 bases agree with TRBD1. For the CDR3, the DNA is TGTGCCAGCTCACCACCGGCGACAGGGTTTGGCTACACCTTC. Its protein product is CASSPPATGFGYTF.